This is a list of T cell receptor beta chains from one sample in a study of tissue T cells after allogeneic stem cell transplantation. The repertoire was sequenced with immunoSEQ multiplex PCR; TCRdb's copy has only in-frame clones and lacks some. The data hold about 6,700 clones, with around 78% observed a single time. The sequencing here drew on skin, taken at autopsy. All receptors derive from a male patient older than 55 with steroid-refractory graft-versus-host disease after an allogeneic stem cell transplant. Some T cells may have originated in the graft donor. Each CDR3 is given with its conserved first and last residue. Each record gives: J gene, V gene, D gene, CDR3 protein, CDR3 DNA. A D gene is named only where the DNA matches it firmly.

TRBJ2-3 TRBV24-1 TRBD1 CATSDLGQGATDTQYF TGTGCCACCAGTGACCTCGGACAGGGGGCAACAGATACGCAGTATTTT
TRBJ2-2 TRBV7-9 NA CASSSDTGELFF TGTGCCAGCAGCTCGGACACCGGGGAGCTGTTTTTT
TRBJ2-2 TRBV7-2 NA CASSLAIGELFF TGTGCCAGCAGCTTAGCGATCGGGGAGCTGTTTTTT
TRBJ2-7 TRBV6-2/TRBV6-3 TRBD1 CASSPYGTDSYEQYF TGTGCCAGCAGTCCCTACGGGACAGACTCCTACGAGCAGTACTTC